One sample yielded the 2 T cell receptor beta chains listed below, sequenced in a study of T cells after posttransplantation cyclophosphamide. Sequencing used immunoSEQ multiplex PCR; TCRdb keeps in-frame clones, though not all of them. The sample consists of some 7,400 clones, over 70% of them appearing once. Sequenced input: memory CD4+ T cells sorted from blood. The receptor source for this set is a woman between 50 and 59 years old in good health and a related stem cell transplant donor.

The chain joins TRBV5-1 to TRBJ2-3, with TRBD1 as a possible D gene (5 bases). The CDR3 totals 14 residues. V shed 4 bases and J shed 0 bases, with 9 bases lying between them. CDR1 and CDR2 (germline): SGHRS, YFSETQ. The CDR3 region has the DNA TGCGCCAGCAGCGCGACAGTAAGCACAGATACGCAGTATTTT. It codes for CASSATVSTDTQYF.

J is TRBJ2-7 and V is TRBV7-2; 8 nucleotides match TRBD2. The length of the CDR3 is 17 residues. Trimming at V came to 0 bases and at J to 3 bases, leaving 10 bases not matched to a gene. Germline V gives CDR1 SGHTA, CDR2 FQGNSA. CDR3 sequence reads: CASSLAGGRSLYYEQYF. CDR3 DNA sequence: TGTGCCAGCAGCTTAGCAGGCGGGAGGAGCCTGTACTACGAGCAGTACTTC.